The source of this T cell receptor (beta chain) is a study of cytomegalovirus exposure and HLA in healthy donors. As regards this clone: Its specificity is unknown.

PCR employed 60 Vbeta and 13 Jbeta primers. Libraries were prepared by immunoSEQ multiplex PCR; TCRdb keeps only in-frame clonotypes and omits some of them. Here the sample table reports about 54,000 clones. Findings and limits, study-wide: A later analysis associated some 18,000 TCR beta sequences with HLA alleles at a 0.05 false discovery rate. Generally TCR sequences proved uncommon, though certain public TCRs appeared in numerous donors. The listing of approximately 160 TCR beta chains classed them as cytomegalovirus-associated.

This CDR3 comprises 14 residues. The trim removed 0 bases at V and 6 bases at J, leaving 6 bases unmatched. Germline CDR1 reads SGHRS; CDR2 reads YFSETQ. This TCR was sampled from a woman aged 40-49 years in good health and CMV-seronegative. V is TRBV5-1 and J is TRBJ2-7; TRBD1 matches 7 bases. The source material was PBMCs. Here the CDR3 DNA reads TGCGCCAGCAGCTTGGGTCGCGACAGGGCCGAGCAGTACTTC. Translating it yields CASSLGRDRAEQYF.